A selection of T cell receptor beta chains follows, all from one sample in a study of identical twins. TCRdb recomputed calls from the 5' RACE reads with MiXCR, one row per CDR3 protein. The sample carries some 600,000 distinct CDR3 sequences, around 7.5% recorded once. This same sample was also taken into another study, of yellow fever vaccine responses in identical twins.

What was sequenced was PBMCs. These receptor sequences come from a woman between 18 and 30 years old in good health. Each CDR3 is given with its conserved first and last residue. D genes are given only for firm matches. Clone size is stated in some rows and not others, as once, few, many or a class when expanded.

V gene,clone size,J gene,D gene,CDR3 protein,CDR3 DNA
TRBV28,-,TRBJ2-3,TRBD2,CASSRRGSGGKGGDTQYF,TGTGCCAGCAGTCGCCGGGGTAGCGGGGGGAAAGGGGGAGATACGCAGTATTTT
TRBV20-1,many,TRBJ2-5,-,CSARDPRERGETQYF,TGCAGTGCTAGAGATCCCCGGGAACGGGGAGAGACCCAGTACTTC
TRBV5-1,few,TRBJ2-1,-,CASSLEDPSYNEQFF,TGCGCCAGCAGCTTAGAGGATCCCTCCTACAATGAGCAGTTCTTC
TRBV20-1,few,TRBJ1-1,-,CSGVFNTEAFF,TGCAGTGGGGTATTTAACACTGAAGCTTTCTTT
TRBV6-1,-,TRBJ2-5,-,CASGPDLYQETQYF,TGTGCCAGCGGACCAGATTTGTACCAAGAGACCCAGTACTTC
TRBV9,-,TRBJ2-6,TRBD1,CASSVVGKGAPGSGANVLTF,TGTGCCAGCAGCGTAGTTGGCAAGGGGGCCCCTGGGTCTGGGGCCAACGTCCTGACTTTC
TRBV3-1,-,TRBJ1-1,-,CASSQDSGGHSTEAFF,TGTGCCAGCAGCCAAGATTCCGGGGGGCATAGCACTGAAGCTTTCTTT
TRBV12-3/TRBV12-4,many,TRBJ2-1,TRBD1,CASRITGDRYNEQFF,TGTGCCAGCAGAATAACCGGGGACAGATACAATGAGCAGTTCTTC
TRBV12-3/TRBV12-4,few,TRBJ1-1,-,CASRKTMNTEAFF,TGTGCCAGCAGAAAGACAATGAACACTGAAGCTTTCTTT
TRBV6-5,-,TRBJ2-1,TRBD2,CASRGLGYEQFF,TGTGCCAGCAGAGGACTAGGGTATGAGCAGTTCTTC